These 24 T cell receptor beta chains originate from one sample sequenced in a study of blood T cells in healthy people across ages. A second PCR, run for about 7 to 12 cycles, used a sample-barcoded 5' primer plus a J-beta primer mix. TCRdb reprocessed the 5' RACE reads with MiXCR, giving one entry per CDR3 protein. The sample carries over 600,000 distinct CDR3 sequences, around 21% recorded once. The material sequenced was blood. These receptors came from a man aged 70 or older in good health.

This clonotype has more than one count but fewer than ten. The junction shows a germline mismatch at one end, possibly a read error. CDR3: CASSPGAGRLQETQYF. The DNA of the CDR3 is TGTGCTAGCAGCCCCGGGGCGGGACGCCTCCAAGAGACCCAGTACTTC. V and J are TRBV7-7 and TRBJ2-5; perhaps TRBD2 as D (6 bases). The CDR3 totals 16 residues. CDR1 and CDR2 (germline): SSHAT, FNYEAQ (reference sequence). The full variable domain, rest sourced from reference TRBV7-7 and TRBJ2-5, is GAGVSQSPRYKVTKRGQDVTLRCDPISSHATLYWYQQALGQGPEFLTYFNYEAQPDKSGLPSDRFSAERPEGSISTLTIQRTEQRDSAMYRCASSPGAGRLQETQYFGPGTRLLVL.

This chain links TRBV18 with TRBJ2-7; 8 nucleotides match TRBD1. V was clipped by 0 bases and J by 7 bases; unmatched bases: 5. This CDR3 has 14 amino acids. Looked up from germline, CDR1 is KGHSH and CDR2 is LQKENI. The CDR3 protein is CASSPPTGVKEQYF. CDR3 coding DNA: TGTGCCAGCTCACCACCGACAGGGGTTAAGGAGCAGTACTTC.

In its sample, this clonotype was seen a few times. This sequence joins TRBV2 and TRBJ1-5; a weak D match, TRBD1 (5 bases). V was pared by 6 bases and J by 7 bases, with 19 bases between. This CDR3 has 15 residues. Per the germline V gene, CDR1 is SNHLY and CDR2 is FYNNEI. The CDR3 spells CASSIRTPLEQPQHF. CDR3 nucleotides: TGTGCCAGCAGCATAAGGACACCTCTGGAGCAGCCCCAGCATTTT.

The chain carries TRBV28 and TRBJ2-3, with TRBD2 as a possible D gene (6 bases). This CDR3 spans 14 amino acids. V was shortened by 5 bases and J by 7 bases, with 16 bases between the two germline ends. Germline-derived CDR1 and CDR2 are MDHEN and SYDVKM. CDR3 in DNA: TGTGCCAGCAGTACATCCGGGGGTGGGCATACGCAGTATTTT. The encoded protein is CASSTSGGGHTQYF.

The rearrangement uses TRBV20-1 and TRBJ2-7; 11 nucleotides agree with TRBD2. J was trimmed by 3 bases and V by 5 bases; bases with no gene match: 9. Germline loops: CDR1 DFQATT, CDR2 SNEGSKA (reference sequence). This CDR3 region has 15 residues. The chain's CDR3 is CSAGTGTSGYYEQYF. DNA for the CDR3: TGCAGTGCTGGGACCGGGACTAGCGGTTACTACGAGCAGTACTTC.

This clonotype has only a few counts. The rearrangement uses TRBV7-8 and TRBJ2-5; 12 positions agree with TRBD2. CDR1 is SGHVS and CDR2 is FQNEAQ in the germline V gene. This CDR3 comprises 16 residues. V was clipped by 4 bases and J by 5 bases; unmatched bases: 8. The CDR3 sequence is CASSSKLAGGRETQYF. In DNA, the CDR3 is TGTGCCAGCAGCTCTAAACTAGCGGGGGGCCGGGAGACCCAGTACTTC.

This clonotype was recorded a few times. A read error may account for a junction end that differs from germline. The CDR3 here is CASSINGGQENQYF. CDR3 DNA sequence: TGTGCCAGCAGCATAAACGGGGGTCAAGAGAACCAGTACTTC. The J gene is TRBJ2-5, the V gene TRBV7-3; possible D gene TRBD2, 6 bases. Germline V gene lookup returns CDR1 SGHTA and CDR2 FQGTGA. The CDR3 runs to 14 residues.

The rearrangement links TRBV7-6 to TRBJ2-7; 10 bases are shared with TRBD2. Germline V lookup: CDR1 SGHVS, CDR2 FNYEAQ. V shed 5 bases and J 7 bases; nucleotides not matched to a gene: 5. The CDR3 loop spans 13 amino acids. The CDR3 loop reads CASSKGLAQEQYF. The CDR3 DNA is TGTGCCAGCAGCAAGGGACTAGCGCAGGAGCAGTACTTC. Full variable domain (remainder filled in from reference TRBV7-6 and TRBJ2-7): GAGVSQSPRYKVTKRGQDVALRCDPISGHVSLYWYRQALGQGPEFLTYFNYEAQQDKSGLPNDRFSAERPEGSISTLTIQRTEQRDSAMYRCASSKGLAQEQYFGPGTRLTVT.

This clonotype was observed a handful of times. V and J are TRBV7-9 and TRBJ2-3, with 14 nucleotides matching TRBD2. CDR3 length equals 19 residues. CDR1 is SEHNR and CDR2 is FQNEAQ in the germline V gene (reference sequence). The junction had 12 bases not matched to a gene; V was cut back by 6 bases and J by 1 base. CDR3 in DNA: TGTGCCAGCAGACTCGGCGGGACTAGCGGGAGAGGGGGCACAGATACGCAGTATTTT. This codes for CASRLGGTSGRGGTDTQYF.

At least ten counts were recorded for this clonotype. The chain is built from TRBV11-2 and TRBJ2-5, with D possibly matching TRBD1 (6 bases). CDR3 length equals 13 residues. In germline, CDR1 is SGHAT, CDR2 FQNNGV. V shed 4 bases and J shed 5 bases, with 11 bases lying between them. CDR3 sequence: CASSSTGLETQYF. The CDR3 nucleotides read TGTGCCAGCAGCTCAACAGGGTTGGAGACCCAGTACTTC.

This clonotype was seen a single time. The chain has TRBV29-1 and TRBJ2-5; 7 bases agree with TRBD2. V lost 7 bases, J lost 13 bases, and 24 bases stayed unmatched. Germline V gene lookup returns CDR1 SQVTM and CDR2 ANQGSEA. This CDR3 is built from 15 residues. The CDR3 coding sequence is TGCAGCGGGACCAAAGGGCCTAGCGGCTCCTACGAGCGGTACTTC. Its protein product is CSGTKGPSGSYERYF. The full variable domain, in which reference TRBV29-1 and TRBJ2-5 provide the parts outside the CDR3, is SAVISQKPSRDICQRGTSLTIQCQVDSQVTMMFWYRQQPGQSLTLIATANQGSEATYESGFVIDKFPISRPNLTFSTLTVSNMSPEDSSIYLCSGTKGPSGSYERYFGPGTRLLVL.

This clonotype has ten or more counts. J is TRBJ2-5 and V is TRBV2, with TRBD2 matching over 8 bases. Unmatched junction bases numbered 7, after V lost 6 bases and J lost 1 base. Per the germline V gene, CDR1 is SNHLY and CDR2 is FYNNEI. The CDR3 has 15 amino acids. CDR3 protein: CASRQTSGPQETQYF. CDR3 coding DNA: TGTGCCAGCAGACAAACTAGCGGCCCCCAAGAGACCCAGTACTTC.

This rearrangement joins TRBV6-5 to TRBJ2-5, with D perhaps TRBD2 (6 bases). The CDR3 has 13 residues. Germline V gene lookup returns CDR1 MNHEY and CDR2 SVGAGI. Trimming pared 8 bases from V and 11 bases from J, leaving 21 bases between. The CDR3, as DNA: TGTGCCAGCCGGACGGGAGCTACGGGGAAGCAGTACTTC. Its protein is CASRTGATGKQYF.

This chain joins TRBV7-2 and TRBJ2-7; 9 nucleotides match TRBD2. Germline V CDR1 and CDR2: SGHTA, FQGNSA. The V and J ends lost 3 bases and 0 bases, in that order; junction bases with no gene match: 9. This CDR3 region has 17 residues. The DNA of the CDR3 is TGTGCCAGCAGCTTGGCGGGAGGGCCCCTAAGCTCCTACGAGCAGTACTTC. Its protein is CASSLAGGPLSSYEQYF. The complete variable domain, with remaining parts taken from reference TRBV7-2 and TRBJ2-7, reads GAGVSQSPSNKVTEKGKDVELRCDPISGHTALYWYRQSLGQGLEFLIYFQGNSAPDKSGLPSDRFSAERTGGSVSTLTIQRTQQEDSAVYLCASSLAGGPLSSYEQYFGPGTRLTVT.

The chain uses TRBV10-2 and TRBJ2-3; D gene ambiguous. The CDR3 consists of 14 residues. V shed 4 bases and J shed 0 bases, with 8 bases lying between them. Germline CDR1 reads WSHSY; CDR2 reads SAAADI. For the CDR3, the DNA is TGCGCCAGCAGTGTTAGAGCTAGCACAGATACGCAGTATTTT. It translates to CASSVRASTDTQYF.

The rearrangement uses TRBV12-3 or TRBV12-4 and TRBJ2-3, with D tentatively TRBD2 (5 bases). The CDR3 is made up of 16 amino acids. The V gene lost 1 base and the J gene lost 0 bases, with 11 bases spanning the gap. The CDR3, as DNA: TGTGCCAGCAGTTTAGAAGGGAGACGAAGCACAGATACGCAGTATTTT. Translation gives CASSLEGRRSTDTQYF.

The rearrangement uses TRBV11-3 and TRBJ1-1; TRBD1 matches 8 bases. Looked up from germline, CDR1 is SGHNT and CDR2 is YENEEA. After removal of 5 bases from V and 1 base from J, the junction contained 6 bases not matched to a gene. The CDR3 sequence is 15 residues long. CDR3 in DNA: TGTGCCAGCAGCGAGTCAGGGGGCACGAACACTGAAGCTTTCTTT. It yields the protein CASSESGGTNTEAFF.

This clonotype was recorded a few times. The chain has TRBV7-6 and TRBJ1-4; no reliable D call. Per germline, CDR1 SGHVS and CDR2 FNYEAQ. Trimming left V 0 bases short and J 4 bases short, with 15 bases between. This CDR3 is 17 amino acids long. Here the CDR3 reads CASSLAGSGSFNEKLFF. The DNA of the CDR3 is TGTGCCAGCAGCTTAGCGGGGTCCGGAAGTTTTAATGAAAAACTGTTTTTT. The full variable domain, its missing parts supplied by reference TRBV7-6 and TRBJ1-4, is GAGVSQSPRYKVTKRGQDVALRCDPISGHVSLYWYRQALGQGPEFLTYFNYEAQQDKSGLPNDRFSAERPEGSISTLTIQRTEQRDSAMYRCASSLAGSGSFNEKLFFGSGTQLSVL.

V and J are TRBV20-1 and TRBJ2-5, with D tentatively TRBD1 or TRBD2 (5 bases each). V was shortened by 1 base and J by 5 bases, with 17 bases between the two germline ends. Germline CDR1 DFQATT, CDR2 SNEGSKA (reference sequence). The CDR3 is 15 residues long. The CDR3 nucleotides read TGCAGTGCTAGAGGGGACCCAAATGGAATGGAGACCCAGTACTTC. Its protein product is CSARGDPNGMETQYF.

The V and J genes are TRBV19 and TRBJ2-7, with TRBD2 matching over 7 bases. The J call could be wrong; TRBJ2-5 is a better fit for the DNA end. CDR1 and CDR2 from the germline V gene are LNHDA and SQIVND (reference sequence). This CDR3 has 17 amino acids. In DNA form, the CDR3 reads TGTGCCAGTAGTCTGACCCGCGGGAGCGATTTAGTGGAGACCCAGTACTTC. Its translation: CASSLTRGSDLVETQYF.

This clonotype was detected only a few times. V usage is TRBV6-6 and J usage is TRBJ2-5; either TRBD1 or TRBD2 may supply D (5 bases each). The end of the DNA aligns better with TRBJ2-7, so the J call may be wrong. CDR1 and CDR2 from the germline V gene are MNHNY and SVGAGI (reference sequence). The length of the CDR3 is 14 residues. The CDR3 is CASSRQGESYEQYF. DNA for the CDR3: TGTGCCAGCAGTAGGCAGGGAGAGTCCTACGAGCAGTACTTC.

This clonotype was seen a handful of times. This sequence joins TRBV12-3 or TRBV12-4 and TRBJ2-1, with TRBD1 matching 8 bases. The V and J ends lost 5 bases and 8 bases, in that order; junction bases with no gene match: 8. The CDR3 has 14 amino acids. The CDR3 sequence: CASSRQGLKHEQFF. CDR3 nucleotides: TGTGCCAGCAGTCGACAGGGGTTGAAACATGAGCAGTTCTTC.

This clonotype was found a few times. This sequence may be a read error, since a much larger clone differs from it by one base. For the CDR3, the DNA is TGTGCCAGCAGCCTGACAGGGGGGGACAATGAGCGGTTCTTC. It encodes CASSLTGGDNERFF. The V and J genes are TRBV3-1 and TRBJ2-5; 9 nucleotides agree with TRBD1. The CDR3 sequence is 14 residues long. Germline CDR1 and CDR2: LGHDT and YNNKEL (reference sequence).

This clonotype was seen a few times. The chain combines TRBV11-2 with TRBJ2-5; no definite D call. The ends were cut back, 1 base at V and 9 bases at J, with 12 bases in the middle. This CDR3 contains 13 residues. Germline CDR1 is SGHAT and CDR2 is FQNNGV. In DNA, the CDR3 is TGTGCCAGCAGCTTAGGTCCCGCGTGGGCCCAGTACTTC. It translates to CASSLGPAWAQYF.